These 8 T cell receptor beta chains originate from one sample sequenced in a study of human T cells and chemical hapten exposure. TCRdb called the RACE reads again in MiXCR, with one record for every CDR3 protein. Here the sample spans 200,000 to 300,000 distinct CDR3 sequences, over 8% being singletons. Indicated time point: pre-sensitization, week 0. The treatment: therapeutic diphenylcyclopropenone sensitization with weekly scalp DPC. Sequences were derived from whole blood, sampled in connection with sensitization to the hapten diphenylcyclopropenone (DPC). The receptor set was obtained from a woman aged 40-49 years with alopecia areata. Some clones in this sample may be carry-over from other donors' samples.

This clonotype was observed a few times. The J gene is TRBJ2-7, the V gene TRBV6-5; D uncertain. This CDR3 is 13 amino acids long. CDR1 and CDR2 (germline): MNHEY, SVGAGI. Trimming left V 0 bases short and J 3 bases short, with 6 bases between. CDR3 nucleotides: TGTGCCAGCAGTTACTCGTCCCGCTACGAGCAGTACTTC. Amino acid sequence: CASSYSSRYEQYF.

This clonotype occurred a few times. This chain connects TRBV24-1 to TRBJ2-2; possibly TRBD2 for D (7 bases). CDR3 length: 16 amino acids. Germline-derived CDR1 and CDR2 are KGHDR and SFDVKD. Trimming took off 6 bases at V and 6 bases at J, with 19 bases between the two ends. CDR3: CATSPRPRGAPGELFF. The CDR3 nucleotides read TGTGCCACCAGTCCCCGCCCCCGGGGGGCTCCCGGGGAGCTGTTTTTT.

Only a few counts were recorded for this clonotype. The V call is TRBV6-2 or TRBV6-3, the J call TRBJ1-1, with D unresolved. Germline V gene data show CDR1 as MNHEY and CDR2 as SVGEGT. Trimming left V 6 bases short and J 1 base short, with 9 bases between. This CDR3 is built from 13 residues. CDR3: CASSHSSNTEAFF. The CDR3 DNA is TGTGCCAGCAGCCACTCCTCGAACACTGAAGCTTTCTTT.

The chain couples TRBV4-3 to TRBJ2-1; 7 nucleotides match TRBD2. Germline CDR1 LGHNA, CDR2 YSLEER. Trimming removed 3 bases from V and 5 bases from J; junction bases left unmatched: 7. The CDR3 contains 15 residues. This CDR3 is CASSHSSGGNNEQFF. The CDR3, as DNA: TGCGCCAGCAGCCATTCTAGCGGAGGGAACAATGAGCAGTTCTTC.

There are many counts of this clonotype. V and J are TRBV18 and TRBJ2-2; D is uncertain. Germline V gene lookup returns CDR1 KGHSH and CDR2 LQKENI. V shed 3 bases and J shed 8 bases, with 10 bases lying between them. The CDR3 spans 13 residues. Written as DNA, the CDR3 is TGTGCCAGCTCACCCGGAGATCGGGGGGAGCTGTTTTTT. Protein product: CASSPGDRGELFF. The full variable domain, rest sourced from reference TRBV18 and TRBJ2-2, is NAGVMQNPRHLVRRRGQEARLRCSPMKGHSHVYWYRQLPEEGLKFMVYLQKENIIDESGMPKERFSAEFPKEGPSILRIQQVVRGDSAAYFCASSPGDRGELFFGEGSRLTVL.

This clonotype was seen many times. The V gene is TRBV3-1, the J gene TRBJ1-2, with D uncertain. V lost 1 base to trimming and J lost 1 base, with 4 bases between them. The germline gives CDR1 LGHDT, CDR2 YNNKEL (reference sequence). The CDR3 contains 13 residues. The CDR3 DNA reads TGTGCCAGCAGCCAAGGGGTTAACTATGGCTACACCTTC. Its translation is CASSQGVNYGYTF.

The chain links TRBV14 to TRBJ2-3; D gene uncertain. With 0 bases removed from V and 8 bases from J, the gap between germline ends came to 9 bases. Germline CDR1 is SGHDN and CDR2 is FVKESK. The CDR3 has 13 amino acids. The CDR3 DNA is TGTGCCAGCAGCCAAGATAGAGGACCTACGCAGTATTTT. Protein product: CASSQDRGPTQYF.

In this sample, this clonotype turned up a few times. V usage is TRBV4-2 and J usage is TRBJ2-1; D assignment may be TRBD1 or TRBD2 (5 bases each). In germline, CDR1 is LGHNA, CDR2 YNFKEQ. V was trimmed by 4 bases and J by 0 bases, leaving 13 bases between them. CDR3 size: 16 residues. CDR3 sequence: CASSLQWDRSYNEQFF. The CDR3 DNA reads TGTGCCAGCAGCCTCCAGTGGGACCGCTCCTACAATGAGCAGTTCTTC.